This record covers a single T cell receptor (beta chain). TCRdb ran MiXCR on the 5' RACE reads and lists one entry per CDR3 protein. The sample carries roughly 600,000 distinct CDR3 sequences, under 20% recorded once. The sample comes from a study of T-cell memory formation after mild COVID-19. The germline V gene has CDR1 MNHEY and CDR2 SMNVEV (reference sequence). The CDR3 has 15 amino acids. Trimming removed 6 bases from V and 5 bases from J; junction bases left unmatched: 7. This TCR came from an adult woman who had mild COVID-19 (a few samples of this study predate the infection). Cell type and time point are not known. Sequenced sample: PBMCs or a T cell subset sorted from them (not recorded which). V is TRBV27 and J is TRBJ2-2; 9 bases are shared with TRBD1. CDR3 residues: CASSTTGGVTGELFF. The CDR3 DNA reads as TGTGCCAGCAGCACTACAGGGGGCGTAACCGGGGAGCTGTTTTTT.